Sequencing of this T cell receptor (beta chain) was carried out in a study of blood T cell repertoires in COVID-19. Study context: Both acute and convalescent COVID-19 samples were obtained from the United States, Italy and Spain. Nucleic acid was either cDNA or gDNA, and it came from T cells, B-cell-depleted T cells, or PBMCs.

This CDR3 comprises 13 residues. Trimming took off 6 bases at V and 8 bases at J, with 14 bases between the two ends. As originally analysed: Scientists estimated how many nucleated cells there were by amplifying reference gene primers. Data came from immunoSEQ multiplex PCR; TCRdb stores just in-frame clones and leaves some out. That table furnishes V, J and clone size, whereas the DNA furnished D and trimming. The data show tens of thousands of clones, with approximately 83% seen just once and around a sixth held by the top ten. The receptor was isolated from a human donor in a cohort sampled during active COVID-19. The donor label of this sample is uncertain. The chain couples TRBV5-3 to TRBJ1-4; possibly TRBD1 for D (5 bases). TRBV5-3 is sorted into the ORF group, with uncertain function. Sequenced sample: peripheral blood. CDR3 nucleotides: TGTGCCAGAAACCTATCAGGGCGCGAAAAACTGTTTTTT. This codes for CARNLSGREKLFF.